Presented here are 25 T cell receptor beta chains from one specimen sequenced in a study of tissue T cells after allogeneic stem cell transplantation (dated 2022 in TCRdb). Library preparation was by the immunoSEQ multiplex PCR assay. The source is immuneACCESS, and TCRdb retained only in-frame sequences with V and J called. Part of the clones is not carried over; for the studies checked, unresolved V genes explain less than half of this, and the remainder is unexplained. This sample lists around 10,000 clones; around two fifths were detected once. 1.8% of the sample lies in the top ten. The time point label, read with the paper, signifies: mouse harvest day 7 after allogeneic transplant. Mouse grafts consisting of 10^7 T-cell-depleted bone marrow cells combined with 10^6 splenic CD5+ T cells were administered by tail vein injection. The sequenced sample was skin. Every receptor here comes from a female BALB/c mouse given C57BL/6 T cells with graft-versus-host disease after an allogeneic hematopoietic cell transplant.

Concerning this clone itself: Mouse germline and gene names are used. The CDR3 extends 1 residue past the end of the read, so its final part is completed from the germline J gene. V usage is TRBV31 and J usage is TRBJ2-2, with D tentatively TRBD2 (6 bases). The germline CDR1 and CDR2 sequences are GKSSPN and SITVG. This CDR3 is 15 amino acids long. V was cut by 0 bases and J by 4 bases, with 12 bases left in between. CDR3 DNA, as far as it was read: TGTGCCTGGAGTCTATCGGGGGGAGGCACCGGGCAGCTCTAC. Translating it yields CAWSLSGGGTGQLY. Given in full, the CDR3 is CAWSLSGGGTGQLYF.

About this clone itself: Gene names and germline match the mouse. The read comes to an end 1 residue before the CDR3 does, leaving the germline J gene to fill in the end. This chain uses TRBV3 with TRBJ2-4; D is perhaps TRBD1 (5 bases). Per the germline V gene, CDR1 is SNHLY and CDR2 is FYNGKV (reference sequence). V dropped 2 bases and J dropped 8 bases, with 5 bases sitting between them. The length of the CDR3 is 11 residues. CDR3 residues: CASSLRGTLYF. Partial CDR3 DNA: TGTGCCAGCAGCTTAAGGGGCACCTTGTAC.

As concerns this clone: Gene names denote mouse genes. The sequence runs out 1 residue before the end of the CDR3; the remainder is reconstructed from the germline J gene. This rearrangement joins TRBV16 to TRBJ1-2; a weak D match, TRBD1 (5 bases). The CDR3 sequence is 14 residues long. Germline V gene data show CDR1 as SGHSA and CDR2 as FRNQAP. Trimming took off 0 bases at V and 3 bases at J, with 8 bases between the two ends. Partial CDR3 DNA: TGTGCAAGCAGCTTAGAACCGGGGGACTCCGACTACACC. It codes for CASSLEPGDSDYT. The CDR3 as a whole reads CASSLEPGDSDYTF.

Of note for this clone: Gene names follow the mouse nomenclature. Read coverage stops 1 residue before the CDR3 terminus; the germline J gene supplies the remainder. The V gene is TRBV12-1, the J gene TRBJ1-4; 7 nucleotides line up with TRBD1. The V segment lost 0 bases and the J segment 3 bases; nucleotides outside the gene matches: 3. The CDR3 spans 15 residues. Germline V lookup: CDR1 SGHSN, CDR2 HYEKVE. The CDR3 loop reads CASSLETGPNERLFF. The CDR3 DNA, read in part, is TGTGCCAGCTCTCTCGAGACAGGGCCCAACGAAAGATTATTT.

This clone was seen a few times. Germline and genes: mouse. The read terminates 1 residue ahead of where the CDR3 ends, so the germline J gene completes it. This chain joins TRBV3 and TRBJ2-3; TRBD1 matches at 7 bases. The CDR3 is made up of 15 amino acids. V lost 5 bases, J lost 1 base, and 6 bases stayed unmatched. Germline V gene sequence: CDR1 SNHLY, CDR2 FYNGKV (reference sequence). CDR3 region: CASSPRQGGAETLYF. The CDR3 bases that were read are TGTGCCAGCAGCCCCCGACAGGGTGGTGCAGAAACGCTGTAT.

A note on this clone: Gene names refer to mouse genes. CDR3 in amino acids: CASSQDTSYNSPLYF. CDR3 bases read: TGTGCCAGCAGCCAGGACACTTCCTATAATTCGCCCCTCTAC. This chain connects TRBV5 to TRBJ1-6, with TRBD1 as a possible D gene (5 bases). With the read ending 1 residue before the CDR3 end, the germline J gene is used to fill in that end. TRBJ1-6 is assigned to the ORF class and has an uncertain function. There are 15 residues in the CDR3. Trimming pared 3 bases from V and 0 bases from J, leaving 6 bases between. Germline CDR1 is LGHNA and CDR2 is YNLKQL (reference sequence).

A word on this clone: The gene names here belong to mouse. Read sequence stops 1 residue before the CDR3 end, and the germline J gene provides the missing end. This chain links TRBV26 with TRBJ2-5; D uncertain. This CDR3 is built from 11 residues. Germline CDR1 and CDR2: KGHPV and FQNQEV (reference sequence). The V gene lost 3 bases and the J gene lost 6 bases, with 4 bases spanning the gap. The CDR3 reads CASSLGDTQYF. Partial CDR3 DNA: TGTGCCAGCAGTCTAGGGGACACCCAGTAC.

On this clone itself: Mouse names are used for the genes. The CDR3 is cut off 1 residue early in the read; its end comes from the germline J gene. The chain uses TRBV26 and TRBJ2-2, with TRBD2 as a possible D gene (6 bases). The germline gives CDR1 KGHPV, CDR2 FQNQEV (reference sequence). Deletions cut 1 base from V and 2 bases from J, with 11 bases between. CDR3 length equals 16 residues. CDR3: CASSLYGTTNTGQLYF. The part of the CDR3 DNA that was read is TGTGCCAGCAGTCTGTATGGGACTACCAACACCGGGCAGCTCTAC.

With respect to this clone: Here the gene names and germline are mouse. The read terminates 1 residue before the CDR3 end, so the remaining end is supplied by the germline J gene. This sequence joins TRBV17 and TRBJ2-7; D is undetermined. CDR3 length: 12 amino acids. Germline CDR1 reads MNHDT; CDR2 reads YYDKIL. Between the trimmed V and J ends, which lost 3 bases and 4 bases, there was a span of 7 bases. This CDR3 is CASSSDTYEQYF. The covered CDR3 bases are TGTGCTAGCAGTAGTGACACTTATGAACAGTAC.

This clone has more than one count but fewer than ten. Gene and germline names: mouse. Read coverage stops 1 residue before the CDR3 terminus; the germline J gene supplies the remainder. The chain employs TRBV15 and TRBJ1-5; D is possibly TRBD1 (6 bases). Germline values: CDR1 SGHND, CDR2 FRSKSL. Deletions cut 5 bases from V and 7 bases from J, with 9 bases between. This CDR3 spans 12 amino acids. The CDR3 DNA, read in part, is TGTGCCAGCAGTCCCGGACAGCAGGCTCCGCTT. The encoded protein is CASSPGQQAPL. The complete CDR3 sequence is CASSPGQQAPLF.

Comment on this clone: Gene and germline names: mouse. Read data end 1 residue before the CDR3 end; the end is taken from the germline J gene. This chain connects TRBV5 to TRBJ2-5; tentatively, D is TRBD1 (6 bases). The CDR3 runs 13 residues. The germline gives CDR1 LGHNA, CDR2 YNLKQL (reference sequence). V shed 3 bases and J shed 4 bases, with 8 bases lying between them. CDR3 sequence reads: CASSQGTKDTQYF. Partial CDR3 DNA: TGTGCCAGCAGCCAGGGGACAAAAGACACCCAGTAC.

On this clone itself: Genes here carry mouse names. The CDR3 loop reads CASGDRQAGNTLYF. CDR3 DNA, as far as it was read: TGTGCCAGCGGTGATCGCCAGGCTGGAAATACGCTCTAT. This rearrangement joins TRBV13-2 to TRBJ1-3; D is uncertain. The CDR3 end falls 1 residue outside the read, so it is completed with the germline J gene. V was shortened by 1 base and J by 2 bases, with 7 bases between the two germline ends. CDR1 and CDR2 from the germline V gene are NNHNN and SYGAGS (reference sequence). The CDR3 is 14 amino acids.

This clone was picked up one time. Mouse gene names and germline throughout. The sequence runs out 1 residue before the end of the CDR3; the remainder is reconstructed from the germline J gene. Other nucleotide sequences from this sample produce the same CDR3. This chain connects TRBV3 to TRBJ2-4; TRBD2 matches at 9 bases. CDR1 is SNHLY, CDR2 FYNGKV, per germline (reference sequence). The CDR3 spans 15 residues. The ends lost 3 bases at V and 0 bases at J; junction bases unmatched: 1. The CDR3 protein is CASSLTGGSQNTLYF. The DNA read from the CDR3 is TGTGCCAGCAGCTTGACTGGGGGAAGTCAAAACACCTTGTAC.

Regarding this clone: Any gene name here is a mouse gene name. The read finishes 1 residue shy of the CDR3 end, and the germline J gene is used to complete it. The chain links TRBV5 to TRBJ2-4; D may be TRBD2 (6 bases). Germline loops: CDR1 LGHNA, CDR2 YNLKQL (reference sequence). Trimming took off 2 bases at V and 2 bases at J, with 8 bases between the two ends. This CDR3 is built from 14 residues. The CDR3 reads CASSQTGHQNTLYF. The DNA read from the CDR3 is TGTGCCAGCAGCCAAACTGGGCATCAAAACACCTTGTAC.

This clone has only a few counts. The gene symbols are mouse symbols. Read sequence stops 1 residue before the CDR3 end, and the germline J gene provides the missing end. The chain couples TRBV26 to TRBJ2-4; a possible D gene is TRBD2 (6 bases). V was trimmed by 2 bases and J by 1 base, leaving 10 bases between them. The CDR3 consists of 15 residues. Per the germline V gene, CDR1 is KGHPV and CDR2 is FQNQEV (reference sequence). This chain's CDR3 is CASSLEAGGQNTLYF. Partial CDR3 DNA: TGTGCCAGCAGTCTGGAGGCTGGGGGTCAAAACACCTTGTAC. Variable domain in full (rest from reference TRBV26 and TRBJ2-4): NSKVIQTPRYLVKGQGQKAKMRCIPEKGHPVVFWYQQNKNNEFKFLINFQNQEVLQQIDMTEKRFSAECPSNSPCSLEIQSSEAGDSALYLCASSLEAGGQNTLYFGAGTRLSVL.

For this clone: The listed genes are named as in mouse. The CDR3 end is not reached by the read, which stops 1 residue before it; the germline J gene fills it in. The chain is built from TRBV3 and TRBJ2-7; 13 positions agree with TRBD2. The CDR3 is made up of 14 amino acids. CDR1 SNHLY and CDR2 FYNGKV come from the germline V gene (reference sequence). J was trimmed by 7 bases and V by 5 bases; bases with no gene match: 5. Partial CDR3 DNA: TGTGCCAGCAGCGGGACTGGGGGGGTTTGGGAACAGTAC. Encoded protein: CASSGTGGVWEQY. From start to end, the CDR3 is CASSGTGGVWEQYF.

A word on this clone: Gene and germline names: mouse. Coverage ceases 1 residue before the CDR3 finishes, and the germline J gene fills in the end. The chain couples TRBV29 to TRBJ1-1; possibly TRBD1 for D (5 bases). This CDR3 is built from 13 residues. V dropped 5 bases and J dropped 2 bases, with 9 bases sitting between them. In germline, CDR1 is MSHET, CDR2 SYDVDS. The sequenced CDR3 bases are TGTGCTAGCAGTGTCGGACACAACACAGAAGTCTTC. It translates to CASSVGHNTEVF. The CDR3 as a whole reads CASSVGHNTEVFF.

This clone has only a few counts. The genes and germline here are from mouse. The CDR3 end is not reached by the read, which stops 1 residue before it; the germline J gene fills it in. The same CDR3 also results from other DNA sequences found in this sample. The rearrangement uses TRBV26 and TRBJ2-4; D not resolved. Germline assignment: CDR1 KGHPV and CDR2 FQNQEV (reference sequence). V lost 3 bases, J lost 0 bases, and 4 bases lay in between. The CDR3 extends over 13 amino acids. This CDR3 is CASSLRSQNTLYF. The CDR3 bases that were read are TGTGCCAGCAGTCTTCGGAGTCAAAACACCTTGTAC. The whole variable domain, remainder taken from reference TRBV26 and TRBJ2-4, is NSKVIQTPRYLVKGQGQKAKMRCIPEKGHPVVFWYQQNKNNEFKFLINFQNQEVLQQIDMTEKRFSAECPSNSPCSLEIQSSEAGDSALYLCASSLRSQNTLYFGAGTRLSVL.

A word on this clone: The genes are named according to mouse. From the germline J gene comes the end of the CDR3, since the read stops 1 residue before it. The chain couples TRBV5 to TRBJ2-4; the D gene is possibly TRBD2 (5 bases). The CDR3 loop spans 15 amino acids. Germline CDR1 is LGHNA and CDR2 is YNLKQL (reference sequence). V gave up 4 bases and J gave up 0 bases, with 11 bases separating them. CDR3 loop: CASSLLLDSQNTLYF. The sequenced CDR3 bases are TGTGCCAGCAGCCTCTTACTGGATAGTCAAAACACCTTGTAC.

Notes on this clone: Gene labels here are mouse ones. The read halts 1 residue ahead of the CDR3 end, with the missing end drawn from the germline J gene. The chain couples TRBV13-2 to TRBJ2-2, with 7 bases matching TRBD1. This CDR3 has 14 residues. Germline CDR1 is NNHNN and CDR2 is SYGAGS (reference sequence). The junction had 3 bases not matched to a gene; V was cut back by 6 bases and J by 1 base. The sequenced CDR3 bases are TGTGCCAGCGCCCGGGACAGAAACACCGGGCAGCTCTAC. It specifies CASARDRNTGQLY. The complete CDR3 sequence is CASARDRNTGQLYF.

Remarks on this clone: Gene names denote mouse genes. Read coverage stops 1 residue before the CDR3 terminus; the germline J gene supplies the remainder. This chain connects TRBV13-1 to TRBJ1-3; TRBD1 matches at 7 bases. V shed 3 bases and J 8 bases; nucleotides not matched to a gene: 5. The V gene's germline CDR1 is NSHNY and CDR2 SYGAGN. The CDR3 length is 13 residues. The covered CDR3 bases are TGTGCCAGCAGTGGCCGGGACAGATATACGCTCTAT. It encodes CASSGRDRYTLY. The whole CDR3 sequence reads CASSGRDRYTLYF.

A remark on this clone: Gene names denote mouse genes. From the germline J gene comes the end of the CDR3, since the read stops 1 residue before it. The J gene is TRBJ1-4, the V gene TRBV3; the D is unclear. There are 14 residues in the CDR3. Germline CDR1 reads SNHLY; CDR2 reads FYNGKV (reference sequence). With 4 bases removed from V and 0 bases from J, the gap between germline ends came to 6 bases. This CDR3 reads CASSSGISNERLFF. CDR3 DNA (partial): TGTGCCAGCAGCTCAGGAATTTCCAACGAAAGATTATTT.

On this clone itself: The gene names here belong to mouse. Sequencing ends 1 residue short of the CDR3 end; the germline J gene provides the rest. The J gene is TRBJ1-6, the V gene TRBV3, with 7 bases fitting TRBD1. TRBJ1-6 is designated an ORF whose function remains uncertain. Germline V gene lookup returns CDR1 SNHLY and CDR2 FYNGKV (reference sequence). V was clipped by 5 bases and J by 4 bases; unmatched bases: 5. CDR3 length: 15 residues. CDR3 residues: CASSAGTEYNSPLYF. Incomplete CDR3 DNA: TGTGCCAGCAGCGCAGGGACAGAATATAATTCGCCCCTCTAC.

With respect to this clone: Gene names denote mouse genes. From the germline J gene comes the end of the CDR3, since the read stops 1 residue before it. The chain is built from TRBV21 and TRBJ1-1; 7 positions match TRBD1. TRBV21 is given ORF status, its function remaining uncertain. V shed 1 base, J shed 3 bases, and the junction held 5 bases outside the gene matches. This CDR3 is built from 15 residues. CDR3 in amino acids: CASSQWQGEDTEVFF. The CDR3 bases that were read are TGTGCTAGCAGTCAATGGCAGGGGGAGGACACAGAAGTCTTC.

In the case of this clone: Any gene name here is a mouse gene name. The CDR3 end is not reached by the read, which stops 1 residue before it; the germline J gene fills it in. The chain recombines TRBV26 with TRBJ2-1; 12 bases are a match to TRBD1. V lost 6 bases, J lost 7 bases, and 7 bases stayed unmatched. Germline CDR1 is KGHPV and CDR2 is FQNQEV (reference sequence). The CDR3 has 15 residues. The CDR3 is CASSLGQGAGAEQFF. The covered CDR3 bases are TGTGCCAGCAGCCTGGGACAGGGGGCAGGGGCTGAGCAGTTC.